This entry lists 26 T cell receptor beta chains sequenced from one sample in a study of graft-versus-host responses after intestinal transplantation. Repertoires were generated with immunoSEQ multiplex PCR, while TCRdb's copy carries only in-frame clones and drops some. The sample has about 14,000 clones; 35% to 40% are singletons. Responders (about 200,000, CFSE-labeled) were co-plated with about 200,000 irradiated, violet-dye-labeled stimulators. The sample consisted of alloreactive CD8+ T cells from a mixed lymphocyte reaction culture, taken before intestinal transplant. Subset described: CFSE-low proliferating T cells sorted from roughly six-day pre-transplant mixed lymphocyte reaction (GvH or HvG direction). These receptors originate from a human patient who received an intestinal transplant.

The rearrangement joins TRBV15 to TRBJ1-6; 7 positions match TRBD1. Trimming cost V 1 base and J 8 bases; bases outside gene matches: 8. The CDR3 runs to 16 residues. Germline-derived CDR1 and CDR2 are LNHNV and YYDKDF (reference sequence). In DNA form, the CDR3 reads TGTGCCACCAGCAGAGTTGTAAGGGGGCTGGATTCACCCCTCCACTTT. Residues: CATSRVVRGLDSPLHF.

The V and J genes are TRBV6-5 and TRBJ2-7; TRBD2 agrees at 10 bases. CDR1 is MNHEY, CDR2 SVGAGI, per germline. J gave up 6 bases and V 4 bases, and 9 bases lay outside the gene matches. CDR3 length equals 15 residues. This CDR3 reads CASSSLLAGDLEQYF. CDR3 in DNA: TGTGCCAGCAGTTCTCTCCTAGCGGGGGACCTCGAGCAGTACTTC.

This clone was seen a few times. The rearrangement links TRBV19 to TRBJ2-5; tentative D call: TRBD2 (6 bases). The V end was cut by 5 bases, the J end by 4 bases, with 11 bases between. Germline V gives CDR1 LNHDA, CDR2 SQIVND (reference sequence). The CDR3 runs 13 residues. DNA of the CDR3: TGTGCCAGTAGTCTGGCCGGGGGAGAGACCCAGTACTTC. Amino acids: CASSLAGGETQYF. The variable domain in full, with the rest retrieved from reference TRBV19 and TRBJ2-5, is DGGITQSPKYLFRKEGQNVTLSCEQNLNHDAMYWYRQDPGQGLRLIYYSQIVNDFQKGDIAEGYSVSREKKESFPLTVTSAQKNPTAFYLCASSLAGGETQYFGPGTRLLVL.

J is TRBJ2-1 and V is TRBV4-3, with 9 bases aligning to TRBD2. The CDR3 spans 17 residues. Losses at the gene ends were 0 bases for V and 7 bases for J; bases not matched to a gene: 10. Germline-derived CDR1 and CDR2 are LGHNA and YSLEER. DNA for the CDR3: TGCGCCAGCAGCCAAGAGTCCGGCGGGGGGGGGATGAATGAGCAGTTCTTC. Encoded protein: CASSQESGGGGMNEQFF.

The V gene is TRBV7-9, the J gene TRBJ1-1; 7 bases align to TRBD1. The CDR3 has 12 residues. J was trimmed by 3 bases and V by 8 bases; bases with no gene match: 3. Germline-derived CDR1 and CDR2 are SEHNR and FQNEAQ (reference sequence). The chain's CDR3 is CASGTAYTEAFF. The CDR3 nucleotides are TGTGCCAGCGGGACAGCCTACACTGAAGCTTTCTTT.

This clone was seen more than once but under ten times. The chain recombines TRBV9 with TRBJ1-3, with no clear D. V was shortened by 0 bases and J by 0 bases, with 7 bases between the two germline ends. This CDR3 spans 15 amino acids. Germline CDR1 SGDLS, CDR2 YYNGEE. DNA for the CDR3: TGTGCCAGCAGCGTAGATAGGAGCTCTGGAAACACCATATATTTT. It encodes CASSVDRSSGNTIYF. Combining the CDR3 with reference TRBV9 and TRBJ1-3 gives the whole variable domain DSGVTQTPKHLITATGQRVTLRCSPRSGDLSVYWYQQSLDQGLQFLIQYYNGEERAKGNILERFSAQQFPDLHSELNLSSLELGDSALYFCASSVDRSSGNTIYFGEGSWLTVV.

The chain recombines TRBV7-8 with TRBJ2-7; maybe TRBD1 (6 bases). This CDR3 has 16 residues. The V end lost 4 bases, the J end lost 5 bases, and 21 bases lay between the germline ends. CDR1 and CDR2 (germline): SGHVS, FQNEAQ. CDR3: CASSSLQGSDFDEQYF. The CDR3 nucleotides read TGTGCCAGCAGCTCCTTACAGGGCTCGGATTTCGACGAGCAGTACTTC.

The chain carries TRBV5-8 and TRBJ1-1; possibly TRBD1 for D (5 bases). V lost 7 bases and J 2 bases, leaving 18 bases between the germline ends. There are 15 residues in the CDR3. Germline V gene lookup returns CDR1 SGHTS and CDR2 YDEGEE. CDR3 sequence (DNA): TGTGCCAGCGAGCTCGGGGGTTCGGGAAACACTGAAGCTTTCTTT. It codes for CASELGGSGNTEAFF.

The V gene is TRBV4-1, the J gene TRBJ2-7; 11 positions match TRBD1. After removal of 1 base from V and 4 bases from J, the junction contained 3 bases not matched to a gene. Per germline, CDR1 MGHRA and CDR2 YSYEKL. The CDR3 is 15 amino acids. The CDR3 DNA is TGCGCCAGCAGCCAAGTCGGGACAGGGGGGTACGAGCAGTACTTC. This gives the protein CASSQVGTGGYEQYF.

Only one count was recorded for this clone. The J gene is TRBJ1-6, the V gene TRBV30, with D tentatively TRBD1 (5 bases). CDR3 size: 13 residues. V lost 4 bases and J 5 bases, leaving 9 bases between the germline ends. Germline values: CDR1 GTSNPN, CDR2 SVGIG (reference sequence). The CDR3 here is CAWNAGNNSPLHF. As DNA, the CDR3 is TGTGCCTGGAATGCAGGGAATAATTCACCCCTCCACTTT.

Only a few counts were recorded for this clone. The chain has TRBV30 and TRBJ2-1, with TRBD2 as a possible D gene (6 bases). Per the germline V gene, CDR1 is GTSNPN and CDR2 is SVGIG (reference sequence). Trimming took 4 bases from V and 9 from J, leaving 13 bases between them. The CDR3 contains 12 residues. CDR3 sequence (DNA): TGTGCCTGGAACGACCCGCGGGGTGAGCAGTTCTTC. Its protein product is CAWNDPRGEQFF. Using reference TRBV30 and TRBJ2-1 for the parts outside the CDR3, the full variable domain is SQTIHQWPATLVQPVGSPLSLECTVEGTSNPNLYWYRQAAGRGLQLLFYSVGIGQISSEVPQNLSASRPQDRQFILSSKKLLLSDSGFYLCAWNDPRGEQFFGPGTRLTVL.

This clone came up once. The V gene is TRBV18, the J gene TRBJ2-3; tentative D call: TRBD1 (5 bases). CDR3 length: 17 residues. V was shortened by 2 bases and J by 0 bases, with 15 bases between the two germline ends. The germline gives CDR1 KGHSH, CDR2 LQKENI. The CDR3 region has the DNA TGTGCCAGCTCACCAAGGGGTCTACCTTTAAGCACAGATACGCAGTATTTT. Encoded protein: CASSPRGLPLSTDTQYF.

J is TRBJ1-2 and V is TRBV27; 7 nucleotides align to TRBD1. CDR3 length equals 12 residues. V lost 8 bases and J lost 3; bases outside the gene matches: 3. Germline V gene lookup returns CDR1 MNHEY and CDR2 SMNVEV (reference sequence). In DNA, the CDR3 is TGTGCCAGCTCACAGGGGTACTATGGCTACACCTTC. Translating gives CASSQGYYGYTF.

The V call is TRBV28, the J call TRBJ2-1, with D tentatively TRBD2 (5 bases). CDR3 length equals 15 residues. The germline V gene has CDR1 MDHEN and CDR2 SYDVKM. Trimming removed 2 bases from V and 0 bases from J, with 8 bases in between. CDR3 DNA: TGTGCCAGCAGTTTACTAGGGAGCTCCTACAATGAGCAGTTCTTC. The encoded protein is CASSLLGSSYNEQFF.

CDR3 sequence: CASSLYRDRGVNEKLFF. CDR3 nucleotides: TGTGCCAGCAGCCTTTACCGGGACAGGGGGGTAAACGAAAAACTGTTTTTT. V gene TRBV7-9 combines with J gene TRBJ1-4, with 11 bases lining up with TRBD1. This CDR3 has 17 amino acids. V gave up 5 bases and J gave up 8 bases; unmatched junction bases: 13. Per the germline V gene, CDR1 is SEHNR and CDR2 is FQNEAQ (reference sequence).

In this sample, this clone turned up a few times. The sample has other DNA sequences that encode this CDR3 too. The V gene is TRBV27, the J gene TRBJ2-7; D is unresolved. V lost 3 bases and J 0 bases, leaving 6 bases between the germline ends. This CDR3 has 13 amino acids. Germline loops: CDR1 MNHEY, CDR2 SMNVEV (reference sequence). The CDR3 here is CASSFGGSYEQYF. CDR3 in DNA: TGTGCCAGCAGTTTCGGTGGCTCCTACGAGCAGTACTTC.

This clone was detected a few times. This chain joins TRBV4-3 and TRBJ2-1, with 11 positions matching TRBD1. The germline CDR1 and CDR2 sequences are LGHNA and YSLEER. V lost 4 bases, J lost 6 bases, and 14 bases stayed unmatched. The CDR3 covers 18 residues. The DNA of the CDR3 is TGCGCCAGCAGCCGAAGAAGACCGGGGACAGGGGGGGTCAATGAGCAGTTCTTC. Protein product: CASSRRRPGTGGVNEQFF.

This clone is judged medium-sized. The chain's CDR3 is CASSLLESSEQYF. In DNA, the CDR3 is TGTGCCAGCAGTTTACTAGAGAGCAGCGAGCAGTACTTC. The rearrangement uses TRBV27 and TRBJ2-7; D remains unclear. V shed 2 bases and J shed 6 bases, with 11 bases lying between them. Germline V gene data show CDR1 as MNHEY and CDR2 as SMNVEV (reference sequence). The CDR3 is 13 amino acids.

V and J are TRBV19 and TRBJ2-2, with TRBD1 matching 9 bases. Germline V gene data show CDR1 as LNHDA and CDR2 as SQIVND (reference sequence). V was pared by 7 bases and J by 4 bases, with 10 bases of the junction left unmatched. The CDR3 loop spans 16 amino acids. DNA for the CDR3: TGTGCCAGTACCATTACAGGGGGCGAGATCACCGGGGAGCTGTTTTTT. This encodes CASTITGGEITGELFF.

V gene TRBV10-1 combines with J gene TRBJ2-7, with no clear D. The CDR3 has 13 amino acids. Germline CDR1 and CDR2: WNHNN and SYGVQD (reference sequence). V lost 0 bases, J lost 2 bases, and 5 bases lay in between. This chain's CDR3 is CASSESETYEQYF. For the CDR3, the DNA is TGCGCCAGCAGTGAGTCGGAGACCTACGAGCAGTACTTC.

This clone turned up a few times. The chain employs TRBV7-9 and TRBJ2-7, with D tentatively TRBD1 (6 bases). Germline CDR1 SEHNR, CDR2 FQNEAQ (reference sequence). CDR3 length equals 11 residues. Trimming took off 3 bases at V and 6 bases at J, with 6 bases between the two ends. CDR3 bases: TGTGCCAGCAGCTTGACAGGCGAGCAGTACTTC. Its protein is CASSLTGEQYF.

V and J are TRBV30 and TRBJ2-7, with TRBD1 as a possible D gene (5 bases). Germline V lookup: CDR1 GTSNPN, CDR2 SVGIG (reference sequence). The germline V and J ends were trimmed by 0 bases and 3 bases, with 9 bases remaining between them. The CDR3 covers 13 residues. The CDR3 region has the DNA TGTGCCTGGAGTGTAGGGGTGAACTACGAGCAGTACTTC. Its translation is CAWSVGVNYEQYF.

This clone was recorded once. The rearrangement joins TRBV29-1 to TRBJ2-1; 10 bases line up with TRBD2. Looked up from germline, CDR1 is SQVTM and CDR2 is ANQGSEA. This CDR3 region has 16 residues. V trimming: 3 bases; J trimming: 7 bases; junction bases outside the gene matches: 12. The CDR3 sequence is CSVDDVSGRAENEQFF. CDR3 in DNA: TGCAGCGTTGATGATGTGAGCGGGAGGGCCGAGAATGAGCAGTTCTTC.

The sample holds a few counts of this clone. The chain is built from TRBV21-1 and TRBJ2-5; the D call TRBD2 from the table was never checked on the DNA. TRBV21-1 is described as a pseudogene. This CDR3 contains 18 residues. Written as DNA, the CDR3 is TGTGCCAGCAGCAGCGGGACTAGCGGGGGGACCTTCCAAGAGACCCAGTACTTC. Translating gives CASSSGTSGGTFQETQYF.

The J gene is TRBJ2-2, the V gene TRBV5-6; 8 bases map to TRBD2. This CDR3 has 15 residues. The V gene's germline CDR1 is SGHDT and CDR2 YYEEEE. V dropped 6 bases and J dropped 0; count of bases not matched to a gene: 4. The CDR3 sequence: CASISGAANTGELFF. CDR3 DNA sequence: TGTGCCAGCATTAGCGGGGCAGCGAACACCGGGGAGCTGTTTTTT.

Written as DNA, the CDR3 is TGTGCTAGTGGTTTGCCACAGGGCCCTGAAGCTTTCTTT. It specifies CASGLPQGPEAFF. The chain recombines TRBV12-5 with TRBJ1-1; TRBD1 might be the D (6 bases). The CDR3 runs to 13 residues. CDR1 is LGHNT, CDR2 FRNRAP, per germline. The V and J ends lost 2 bases and 6 bases respectively, with 10 bases between them.